This T cell receptor beta chain came from a study of blood T cell repertoires in COVID-19. Looking at the study overall: There were acute and convalescent COVID-19 samples, and they came from the United States, Italy and Spain.

Source study methods: Amplifying reference gene primers gave estimates of nucleated cell counts. Sequencing used immunoSEQ multiplex PCR; TCRdb keeps in-frame clones, though not all of them. The D gene and trimming were derived from the DNA, and the V and J assignments and clone size from that table. The table lists 240,000 or so clones, 82% of them singletons, with 9.5% to 15% in the top ten. This clone is a singleton in its sample. Germline-derived CDR1 and CDR2 are LNHDA and SQIVND (reference sequence). This CDR3 is 16 amino acids long. V was trimmed by 4 bases and J by 3 bases, leaving 16 bases between them.

The chain recombines TRBV19 with TRBJ2-1; possible D gene TRBD2, 6 bases. The sample comprised peripheral blood. The receptor was derived from an older woman with active or convalescent COVID-19. This CDR3 is CASSKGSRGVYNEQFF. CDR3 nucleotide sequence: TGTGCCAGTAGTAAGGGGTCGCGCGGGGTCTACAATGAGCAGTTCTTC.